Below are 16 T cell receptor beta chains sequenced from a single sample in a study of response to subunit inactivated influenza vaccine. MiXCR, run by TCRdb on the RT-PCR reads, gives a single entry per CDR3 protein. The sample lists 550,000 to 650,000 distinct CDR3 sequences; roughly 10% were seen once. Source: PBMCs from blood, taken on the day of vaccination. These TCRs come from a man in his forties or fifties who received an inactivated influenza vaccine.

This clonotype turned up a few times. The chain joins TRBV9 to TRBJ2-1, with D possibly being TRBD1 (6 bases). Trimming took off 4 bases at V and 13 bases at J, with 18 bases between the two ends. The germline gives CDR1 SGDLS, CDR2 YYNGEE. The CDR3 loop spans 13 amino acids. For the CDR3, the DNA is TGTGCCAGCAGCCTAATCTTGGGGACACATCAGTTCTTC. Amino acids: CASSLILGTHQFF.

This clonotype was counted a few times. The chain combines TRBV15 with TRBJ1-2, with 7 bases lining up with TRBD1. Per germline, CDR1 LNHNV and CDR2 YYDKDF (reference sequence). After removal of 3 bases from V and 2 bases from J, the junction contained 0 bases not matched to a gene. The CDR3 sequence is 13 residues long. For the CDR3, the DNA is TGTGCCACCAGCAGGGGACAGAACTATGGCTACACCTTC. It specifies CATSRGQNYGYTF.

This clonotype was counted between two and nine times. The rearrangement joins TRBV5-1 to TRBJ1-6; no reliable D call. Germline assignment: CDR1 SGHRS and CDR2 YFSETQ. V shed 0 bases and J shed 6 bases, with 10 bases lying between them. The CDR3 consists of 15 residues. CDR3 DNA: TGCGCCAGCAGCTTGGGTGGTTCTAGTAATTCACCCCTCCACTTT. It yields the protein CASSLGGSSNSPLHF.

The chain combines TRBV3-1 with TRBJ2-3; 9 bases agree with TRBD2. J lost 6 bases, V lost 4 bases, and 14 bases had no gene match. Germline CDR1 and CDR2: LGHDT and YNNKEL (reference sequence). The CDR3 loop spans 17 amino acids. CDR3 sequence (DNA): TGTGCCAGCAGCCCCCAAAGTAGCGGGGGTCTCTCGGATACGCAGTATTTT. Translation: CASSPQSSGGLSDTQYF.

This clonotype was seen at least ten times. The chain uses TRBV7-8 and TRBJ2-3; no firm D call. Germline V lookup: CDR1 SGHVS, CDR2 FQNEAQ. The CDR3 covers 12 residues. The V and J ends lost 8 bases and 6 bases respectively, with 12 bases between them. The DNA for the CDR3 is TGTGCCAGCGGGCGTTCAGTGGATACGCAGTATTTT. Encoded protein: CASGRSVDTQYF.

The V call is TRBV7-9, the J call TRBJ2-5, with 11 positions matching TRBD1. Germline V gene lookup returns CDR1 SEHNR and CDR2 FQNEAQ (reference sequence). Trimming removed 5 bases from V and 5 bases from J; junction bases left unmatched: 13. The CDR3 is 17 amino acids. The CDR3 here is CASSAGTGGVSWETQYF. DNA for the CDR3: TGTGCCAGCAGCGCCGGGACAGGGGGAGTGTCGTGGGAGACCCAGTACTTC.

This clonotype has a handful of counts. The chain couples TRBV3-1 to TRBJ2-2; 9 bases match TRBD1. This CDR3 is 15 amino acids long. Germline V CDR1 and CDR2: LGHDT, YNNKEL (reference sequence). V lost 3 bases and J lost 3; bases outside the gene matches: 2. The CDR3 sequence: CASSQGQGDTGELFF. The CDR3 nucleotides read TGTGCCAGCAGCCAGGGACAGGGCGACACCGGGGAGCTGTTTTTT.

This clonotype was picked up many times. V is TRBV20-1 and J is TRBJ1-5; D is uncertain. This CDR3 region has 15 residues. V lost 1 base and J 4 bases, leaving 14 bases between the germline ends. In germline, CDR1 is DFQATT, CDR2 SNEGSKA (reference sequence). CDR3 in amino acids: CSARGPKQGNQPQHF. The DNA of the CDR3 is TGCAGTGCTAGAGGTCCAAAACAAGGGAATCAGCCCCAGCATTTT.

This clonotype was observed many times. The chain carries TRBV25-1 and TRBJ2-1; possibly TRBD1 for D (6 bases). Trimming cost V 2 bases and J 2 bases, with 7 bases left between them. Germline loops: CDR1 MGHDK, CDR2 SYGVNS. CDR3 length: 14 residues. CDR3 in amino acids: CASSERTAYNEQFF. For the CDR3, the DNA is TGTGCCAGCAGTGAAAGGACAGCCTACAATGAGCAGTTCTTC.

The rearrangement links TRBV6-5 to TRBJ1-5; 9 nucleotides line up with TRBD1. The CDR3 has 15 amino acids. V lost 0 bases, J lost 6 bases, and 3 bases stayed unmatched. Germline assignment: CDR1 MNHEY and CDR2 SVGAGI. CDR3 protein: CASSYSGQGSQPQHF. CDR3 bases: TGTGCCAGCAGTTACTCCGGACAGGGGAGTCAGCCCCAGCATTTT.

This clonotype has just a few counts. This CDR3 reads CATHGRETYNEQFF. As DNA, the CDR3 is TGTGCCACCCACGGGAGGGAAACCTACAATGAGCAGTTCTTC. The chain employs TRBV2 and TRBJ2-1, with TRBD2 identical over 8 bases. The trim removed 10 bases at V and 2 bases at J, leaving 7 bases unmatched. CDR1 SNHLY and CDR2 FYNNEI come from the germline V gene. This CDR3 is 14 amino acids long. Full variable domain (remainder filled in from reference TRBV2 and TRBJ2-1): EPEVTQTPSHQVTQMGQEVILRCVPISNHLYFYWYRQILGQKVEFLVSFYNNEISEKSEIFDDQFSVERPDGSNFTLKIRSTKLEDSAMYFCATHGRETYNEQFFGPGTRLTVL.

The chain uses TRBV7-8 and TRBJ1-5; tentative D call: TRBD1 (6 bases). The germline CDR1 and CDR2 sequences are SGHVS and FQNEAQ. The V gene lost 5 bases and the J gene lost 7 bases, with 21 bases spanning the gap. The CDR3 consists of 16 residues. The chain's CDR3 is CASSPLRLGAKQPQHF. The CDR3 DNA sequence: TGTGCCAGCAGCCCACTAAGGTTGGGGGCTAAACAGCCCCAGCATTTT.

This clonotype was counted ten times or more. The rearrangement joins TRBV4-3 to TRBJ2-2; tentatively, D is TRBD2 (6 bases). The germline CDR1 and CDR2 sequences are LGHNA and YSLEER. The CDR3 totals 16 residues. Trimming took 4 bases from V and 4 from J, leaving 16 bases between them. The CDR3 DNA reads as TGCGCCAGCAGCCGGGTGGGGGAGGACCCCACCGGGGAGCTGTTTTTT. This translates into CASSRVGEDPTGELFF.

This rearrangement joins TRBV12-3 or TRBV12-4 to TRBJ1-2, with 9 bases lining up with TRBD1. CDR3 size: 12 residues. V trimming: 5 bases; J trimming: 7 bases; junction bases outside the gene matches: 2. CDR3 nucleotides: TGTGCCAGCAGTCCGGACAGGGGTGGCTACACCTTC. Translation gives CASSPDRGGYTF.

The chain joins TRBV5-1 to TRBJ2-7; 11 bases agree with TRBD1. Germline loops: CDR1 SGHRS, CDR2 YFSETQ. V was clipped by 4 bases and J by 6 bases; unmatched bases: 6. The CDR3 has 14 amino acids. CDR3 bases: TGCGCCAGCAGCAAGGACGGGACAGGGGGCGAGCAGTACTTC. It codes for CASSKDGTGGEQYF. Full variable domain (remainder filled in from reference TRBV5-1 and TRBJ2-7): KAGVTQTPRYLIKTRGQQVTLSCSPISGHRSVSWYQQTPGQGLQFLFEYFSETQRNKGNFPGRFSGRQFSNSRSEMNVSTLELGDSALYLCASSKDGTGGEQYFGPGTRLTVT.

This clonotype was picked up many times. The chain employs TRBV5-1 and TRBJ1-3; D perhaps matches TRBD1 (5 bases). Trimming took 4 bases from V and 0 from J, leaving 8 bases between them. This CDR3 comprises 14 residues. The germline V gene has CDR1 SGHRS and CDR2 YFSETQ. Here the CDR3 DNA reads TGCGCCAGCAGCCCCGGACACTCTGGAAACACCATATATTTT. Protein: CASSPGHSGNTIYF.